The 22 T cell receptor beta chains reported below all come from one sample, sequenced in a study of cytomegalovirus exposure and HLA in healthy donors. Use of 60 Vbeta and 13 Jbeta primers characterized the PCR. Sequencing was performed with immunoSEQ multiplex PCR; in TCRdb, only in-frame clones are kept and a portion is missing. Of around 300,000 clones in the sample, about 87% were seen once. Sequences were obtained from PBMCs. The origin of the receptors is a woman younger than 35 in good health and CMV-seronegative.

Remarks on this clone: Different DNA sequences within this sample yield the same CDR3. The chain links TRBV13 to TRBJ1-4, with 7 positions matching TRBD1. Germline V gene sequence: CDR1 PRHDT, CDR2 FYEKMQ (reference sequence). V gave up 5 bases and J gave up 4 bases; unmatched junction bases: 4. This CDR3 is 14 amino acids long. This chain's CDR3 is CASSLGTDNEKLFF. CDR3 nucleotide sequence: TGTGCCAGCAGCCTCGGGACAGATAATGAAAAACTGTTTTTT.

This chain connects TRBV7-9 to TRBJ2-3; the match to TRBD2 covers 8 bases. The CDR3 length is 13 residues. Germline V CDR1 and CDR2: SEHNR, FQNEAQ (reference sequence). The DNA for the CDR3 is TGTTCGTCGGACCGGGGGGGCAGGGATACGCAGTATTTT. Translating it yields CSSDRGGRDTQYF. The full variable domain, its missing parts supplied by reference TRBV7-9 and TRBJ2-3, is DTGVSQNPRHKITKRGQNVTFRCDPISEHNRLYWYRQTLGQGPEFLTYFQNEAQLEKSRLLSDRFSAERPKGSFSTLEIQRTEQGDSAMYLCSSDRGGRDTQYFGPGTRLTVL.

The rearrangement joins TRBV4-1 to TRBJ2-3; TRBD2 might be the D (6 bases). Trimming left V 0 bases short and J 1 base short, with 11 bases between. The V gene's germline CDR1 is MGHRA and CDR2 YSYEKL. This CDR3 contains 16 residues. In nucleotides, the CDR3 is TGCGCCAGCAGCCAAGATGAGGGGAGGCGCACAGATACGCAGTATTTT. It yields the protein CASSQDEGRRTDTQYF.

This clone was seen a handful of times. The chain joins TRBV5-8 to TRBJ1-2, with D tentatively TRBD1 (6 bases). Germline V CDR1 and CDR2: SGHTS, YDEGEE. The V and J ends lost 7 bases and 5 bases respectively, with 15 bases between them. This CDR3 has 13 residues. As DNA, the CDR3 is TGTGCCAGCGGAATGGACAGCTCTTATGGCTACACCTTC. As protein: CASGMDSSYGYTF.

As to this clone: This specimen includes other DNA sequences encoding the same CDR3. The gene calls are TRBV9 and TRBJ2-7; TRBD1 matches at 8 bases. V shed 0 bases and J 2 bases; nucleotides not matched to a gene: 1. This CDR3 comprises 14 residues. Germline V gives CDR1 SGDLS, CDR2 YYNGEE. CDR3 sequence reads: CASSVGQGPYEQYF. Written as DNA, the CDR3 is TGTGCCAGCAGCGTAGGACAGGGGCCCTACGAGCAGTACTTC.

The V and J genes are TRBV9 and TRBJ2-2; D is possibly TRBD2 (6 bases). Trimming cost V 6 bases and J 7 bases, with 16 bases left between them. Germline assignment: CDR1 SGDLS and CDR2 YYNGEE. The CDR3 runs 14 residues. In nucleotides, the CDR3 is TGTGCCAGCACTCTGGGGGGAAGCGGCGGGGAGCTGTTTTTT. Translation: CASTLGGSGGELFF. The whole variable domain, remainder taken from reference TRBV9 and TRBJ2-2, is DSGVTQTPKHLITATGQRVTLRCSPRSGDLSVYWYQQSLDQGLQFLIQYYNGEERAKGNILERFSAQQFPDLHSELNLSSLELGDSALYFCASTLGGSGGELFFGEGSRLTVL.

The chain carries TRBV27 and TRBJ2-5; TRBD2 matches 9 bases. V dropped 8 bases and J dropped 5; count of bases not matched to a gene: 9. Per germline, CDR1 MNHEY and CDR2 SMNVEV (reference sequence). There are 14 residues in the CDR3. CDR3 residues: CASSLAGMVETQYF. The DNA for the CDR3 is TGTGCCAGCTCCCTAGCGGGGATGGTGGAGACCCAGTACTTC.

The rearrangement joins TRBV27 to TRBJ2-7; D remains ambiguous. Germline values: CDR1 MNHEY, CDR2 SMNVEV (reference sequence). V was shortened by 4 bases and J by 1 base, with 11 bases between the two germline ends. This CDR3 contains 14 residues. This CDR3 is CASSYSFGSYEQYF. The CDR3 bases are TGTGCCAGCAGTTATTCGTTCGGGTCCTACGAGCAGTACTTC.

This rearrangement joins TRBV9 to TRBJ2-5; 10 bases match TRBD1. Germline V CDR1 and CDR2: SGDLS, YYNGEE. This CDR3 has 15 residues. Trimming at V came to 4 bases and at J to 5 bases, leaving 8 bases not matched to a gene. CDR3 DNA: TGTGCCAGCAGCTCGACAGGGGGCTGGGGGGAGACCCAGTACTTC. This translates into CASSSTGGWGETQYF.

The gene calls are TRBV6-6 and TRBJ1-4, with a tentative D call TRBD1 (5 bases). Germline-derived CDR1 and CDR2 are MNHNY and SVGAGI (reference sequence). The germline V and J ends were trimmed by 9 bases and 8 bases, with 13 bases remaining between them. The CDR3 runs 12 residues. CDR3 amino acids: CASRGDPEKLFF. Here the CDR3 DNA reads TGTGCCAGTCGGGGGGACCCGGAAAAACTGTTTTTT.

This chain joins TRBV5-6 and TRBJ2-3; D is possibly TRBD2 (6 bases). CDR1 and CDR2 (germline): SGHDT, YYEEEE. The CDR3 sequence is 14 residues long. V shed 4 bases and J shed 0 bases, with 9 bases lying between them. CDR3 bases: TGTGCCAGCAGCCCGGGACTTAGCACAGATACGCAGTATTTT. This codes for CASSPGLSTDTQYF.

The chain has TRBV9 and TRBJ2-5; D perhaps matches TRBD2 (6 bases). V lost 2 bases and J lost 5, with 19 bases in between. Germline V gives CDR1 SGDLS, CDR2 YYNGEE. This CDR3 has 16 residues. CDR3 sequence reads: CASSVEGLASRETQYF. The CDR3 DNA sequence: TGTGCCAGCAGCGTGGAGGGGCTGGCGAGCAGGGAGACCCAGTACTTC.

This chain links TRBV27 with TRBJ1-1; TRBD1 is a possible D gene (6 bases). Per the germline V gene, CDR1 is MNHEY and CDR2 is SMNVEV (reference sequence). V lost 5 bases to trimming and J lost 1 base, with 20 bases between them. The CDR3 is 17 amino acids. DNA for the CDR3: TGTGCCAGCAGTGGGGGGGGCCTTCGTGAAGAGAACACTGAAGCTTTCTTT. Its protein product is CASSGGGLREENTEAFF.

The V and J genes are TRBV7-8 and TRBJ2-7; 7 positions agree with TRBD1. This CDR3 region has 14 residues. V was clipped by 0 bases and J by 4 bases; unmatched bases: 3. Germline V lookup: CDR1 SGHVS, CDR2 FQNEAQ. In nucleotides, the CDR3 is TGTGCCAGCAGCTTAGCCGGGACAGTTTACGAGCAGTACTTC. Protein: CASSLAGTVYEQYF.

As DNA, the CDR3 is TGTGCCTGGACCAAAACTACCAAAAACTCCTACGAGCAGTACTTC. Protein: CAWTKTTKNSYEQYF. This sequence joins TRBV30 and TRBJ2-7; no reliable D call. Germline assignment: CDR1 GTSNPN and CDR2 SVGIG (reference sequence). The CDR3 has 15 residues. The germline V and J ends were trimmed by 4 bases and 0 bases, with 16 bases remaining between them.

The genes are TRBV10-3 and TRBJ2-3, with D possibly TRBD2 on 5 matching bases. CDR3 length: 17 residues. V was shortened by 5 bases and J by 2 bases, with 20 bases between the two germline ends. From germline, CDR1 is ENHRY and CDR2 SYGVKD. The CDR3 region has the DNA TGTGCCATCAGTTCCCTGTTCTCGGGAATACCCACAGATACGCAGTATTTT. Translated: CAISSLFSGIPTDTQYF.

The chain carries TRBV7-9 and TRBJ1-2; 9 nucleotides align to TRBD1. With V trimmed by 6 bases and J by 10 bases, 6 bases remained unmatched. The germline V gene has CDR1 SEHNR and CDR2 FQNEAQ (reference sequence). This CDR3 spans 12 amino acids. This CDR3 reads CASSTGTGPYTF. In DNA, the CDR3 is TGTGCCAGCAGTACCGGGACAGGGCCCTACACCTTC. Looking up the rest from reference TRBV7-9 and TRBJ1-2 gives the full variable domain: DTGVSQNPRHKITKRGQNVTFRCDPISEHNRLYWYRQTLGQGPEFLTYFQNEAQLEKSRLLSDRFSAERPKGSFSTLEIQRTEQGDSAMYLCASSTGTGPYTFGSGTRLTVV.

This chain joins TRBV5-1 and TRBJ2-3; 8 nucleotides agree with TRBD2. The germline CDR1 and CDR2 sequences are SGHRS and YFSETQ. The trim removed 4 bases at V and 5 bases at J, leaving 6 bases unmatched. The CDR3 is made up of 14 amino acids. The CDR3 protein is CASSLGLARDTQYF. Written as DNA, the CDR3 is TGCGCCAGCAGCCTAGGACTAGCTCGAGATACGCAGTATTTT. The entire variable domain, with the rest obtained from reference TRBV5-1 and TRBJ2-3, is as follows: KAGVTQTPRYLIKTRGQQVTLSCSPISGHRSVSWYQQTPGQGLQFLFEYFSETQRNKGNFPGRFSGRQFSNSRSEMNVSTLELGDSALYLCASSLGLARDTQYFGPGTRLTVL.

This chain uses TRBV6-5 with TRBJ2-7, with 10 positions matching TRBD2. Germline CDR1 MNHEY, CDR2 SVGAGI. V shed 4 bases and J 7 bases; nucleotides not matched to a gene: 13. The CDR3 extends over 16 amino acids. CDR3 in amino acids: CASSSLAGGPSREQYF. The CDR3, as DNA: TGTGCCAGCAGTTCCTTAGCGGGGGGACCATCGAGGGAGCAGTACTTC.

This clone was seen only once. The chain links TRBV29-1 to TRBJ2-5; 8 bases are a match to TRBD2. The CDR3 extends over 14 amino acids. With 4 bases clipped from V and 1 base from J, the junction kept 5 bases outside the gene matches. Germline CDR1 reads SQVTM; CDR2 reads ANQGSEA. The CDR3 loop reads CSVAAGGLQETQYF. The DNA for the CDR3 is TGCAGCGTTGCTGCGGGGGGACTCCAAGAGACCCAGTACTTC.

V gene TRBV25-1 combines with J gene TRBJ2-1, with D perhaps matching TRBD1 (6 bases). CDR1 MGHDK and CDR2 SYGVNS come from the germline V gene. CDR3 length equals 18 residues. Trimming removed 1 base at V and 0 bases at J, with 16 bases between. CDR3 in amino acids: CASSEFVGQRNSYNEQFF. CDR3 bases: TGTGCCAGCAGTGAATTCGTGGGACAAAGAAACTCCTACAATGAGCAGTTCTTC. Full variable domain (missing parts from reference TRBV25-1 and TRBJ2-1): EADIYQTPRYLVIGTGKKITLECSQTMGHDKMYWYQQDPGMELHLIHYSYGVNSTEKGDLSSESTVSRIRTEHFPLTLESARPSHTSQYLCASSEFVGQRNSYNEQFFGPGTRLTVL.

In this sample, this clone turned up once. The chain is built from TRBV14 and TRBJ2-7, with D uncertain. There are 13 residues in the CDR3. V was shortened by 3 bases and J by 9 bases, with 15 bases between the two germline ends. Germline V gene lookup returns CDR1 SGHDN and CDR2 FVKESK. The CDR3 loop reads CASSQQPVSGQYF. The CDR3 region has the DNA TGTGCCAGCAGCCAGCAACCAGTATCGGGGCAGTACTTC.